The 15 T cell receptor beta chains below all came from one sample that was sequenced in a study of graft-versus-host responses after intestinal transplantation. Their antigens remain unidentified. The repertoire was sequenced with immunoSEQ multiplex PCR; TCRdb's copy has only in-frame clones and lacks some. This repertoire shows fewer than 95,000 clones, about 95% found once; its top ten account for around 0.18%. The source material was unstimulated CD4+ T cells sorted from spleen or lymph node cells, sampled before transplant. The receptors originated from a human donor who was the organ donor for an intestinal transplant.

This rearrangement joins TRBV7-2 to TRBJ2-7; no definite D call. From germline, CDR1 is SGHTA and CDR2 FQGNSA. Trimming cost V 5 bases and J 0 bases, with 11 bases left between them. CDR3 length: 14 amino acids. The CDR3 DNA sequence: TGTGCCAGCAGCCCTGGTTATAACTCCTACGAGCAGTACTTC. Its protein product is CASSPGYNSYEQYF.

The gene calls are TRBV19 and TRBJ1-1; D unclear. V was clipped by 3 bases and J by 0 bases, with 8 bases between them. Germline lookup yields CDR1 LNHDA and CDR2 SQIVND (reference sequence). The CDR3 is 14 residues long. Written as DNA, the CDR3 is TGTGCCAGTAGTATGTCCGGGCTGAACACTGAAGCTTTCTTT. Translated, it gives CASSMSGLNTEAFF.

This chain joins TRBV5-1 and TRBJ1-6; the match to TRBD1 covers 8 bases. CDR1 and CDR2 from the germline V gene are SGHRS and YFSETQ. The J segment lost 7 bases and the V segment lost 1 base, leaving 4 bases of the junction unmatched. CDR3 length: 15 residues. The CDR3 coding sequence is TGCGCCAGCAGCTTGCGGACAGGGTCCAATTCACCCCTCCACTTT. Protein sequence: CASSLRTGSNSPLHF.

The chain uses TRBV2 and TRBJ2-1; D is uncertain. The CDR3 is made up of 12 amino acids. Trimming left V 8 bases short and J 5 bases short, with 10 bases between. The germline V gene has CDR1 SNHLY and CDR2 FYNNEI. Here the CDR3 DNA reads TGTGCCAGCCTTTACGCGGACAATGAGCAGTTCTTC. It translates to CASLYADNEQFF.

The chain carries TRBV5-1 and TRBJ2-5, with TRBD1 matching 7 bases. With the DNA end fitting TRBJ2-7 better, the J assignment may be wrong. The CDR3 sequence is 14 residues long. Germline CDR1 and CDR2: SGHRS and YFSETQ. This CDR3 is CASSSRQGAYEQYF. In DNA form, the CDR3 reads TGCGCCAGCAGCTCCCGACAGGGTGCCTACGAGCAGTACTTC.

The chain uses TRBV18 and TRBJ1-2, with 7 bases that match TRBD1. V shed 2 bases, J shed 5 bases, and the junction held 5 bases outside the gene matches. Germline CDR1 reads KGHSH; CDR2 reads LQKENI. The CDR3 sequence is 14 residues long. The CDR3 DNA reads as TGTGCCAGCTCACCATTGACAGGGTTTTATGGCTACACCTTC. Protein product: CASSPLTGFYGYTF. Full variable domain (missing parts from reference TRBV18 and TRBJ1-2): NAGVMQNPRHLVRRRGQEARLRCSPMKGHSHVYWYRQLPEEGLKFMVYLQKENIIDESGMPKERFSAEFPKEGPSILRIQQVVRGDSAAYFCASSPLTGFYGYTFGSGTRLTVV.

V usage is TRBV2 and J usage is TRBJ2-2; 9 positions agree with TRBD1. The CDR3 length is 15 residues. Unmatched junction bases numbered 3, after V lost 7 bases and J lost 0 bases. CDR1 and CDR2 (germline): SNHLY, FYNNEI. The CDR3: CASKGTGTNTGELFF. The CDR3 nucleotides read TGTGCCAGCAAAGGGACAGGGACGAACACCGGGGAGCTGTTTTTT.

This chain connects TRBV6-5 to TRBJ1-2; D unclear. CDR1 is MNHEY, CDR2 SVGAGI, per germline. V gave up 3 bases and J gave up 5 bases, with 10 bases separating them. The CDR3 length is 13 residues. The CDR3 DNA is TGTGCCAGCAGTTATTCACGGCAATATGGCTACACCTTC. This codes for CASSYSRQYGYTF.

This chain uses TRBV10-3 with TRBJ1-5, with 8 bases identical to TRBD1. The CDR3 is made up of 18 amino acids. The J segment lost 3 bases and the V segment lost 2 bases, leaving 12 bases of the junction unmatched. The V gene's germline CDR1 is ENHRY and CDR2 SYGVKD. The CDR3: CAISEGARQGAYNQPQHF. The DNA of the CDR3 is TGTGCCATCAGTGAGGGGGCTAGGCAGGGGGCTTACAATCAGCCCCAGCATTTT.

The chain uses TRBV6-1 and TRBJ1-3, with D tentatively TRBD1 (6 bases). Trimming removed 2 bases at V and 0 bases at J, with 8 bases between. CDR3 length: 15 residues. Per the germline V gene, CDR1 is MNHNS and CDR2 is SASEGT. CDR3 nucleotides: TGTGCCAGCAGTGAAACAGGGTTCTCTGGAAACACCATATATTTT. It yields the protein CASSETGFSGNTIYF.

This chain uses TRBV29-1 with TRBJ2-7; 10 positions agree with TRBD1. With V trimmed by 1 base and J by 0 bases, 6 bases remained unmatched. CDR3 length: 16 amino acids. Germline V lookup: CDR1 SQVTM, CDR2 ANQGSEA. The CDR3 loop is CSVEGGTGASSYEQYF. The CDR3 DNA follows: TGCAGCGTTGAAGGGGGGACAGGGGCGTCCTCCTACGAGCAGTACTTC.

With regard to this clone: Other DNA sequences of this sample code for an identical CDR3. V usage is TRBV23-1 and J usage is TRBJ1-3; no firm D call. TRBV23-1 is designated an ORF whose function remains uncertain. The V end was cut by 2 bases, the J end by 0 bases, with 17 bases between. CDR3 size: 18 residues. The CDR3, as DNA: TGCGCCAGCAGTCAAGCTTCTCCGTTCTCGCTCTCTGGAAACACCATATATTTT. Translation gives CASSQASPFSLSGNTIYF.

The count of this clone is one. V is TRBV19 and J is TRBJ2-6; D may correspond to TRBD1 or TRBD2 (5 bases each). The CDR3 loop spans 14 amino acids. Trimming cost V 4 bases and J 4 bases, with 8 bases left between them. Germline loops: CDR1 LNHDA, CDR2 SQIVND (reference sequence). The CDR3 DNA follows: TGTGCCAGTAGTACAGGGACCGGGGCCAACGTCCTGACTTTC. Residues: CASSTGTGANVLTF.

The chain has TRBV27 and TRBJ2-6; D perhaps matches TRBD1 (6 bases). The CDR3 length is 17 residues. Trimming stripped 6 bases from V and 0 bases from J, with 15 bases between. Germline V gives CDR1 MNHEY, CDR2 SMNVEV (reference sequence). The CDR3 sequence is CASSETGSRSGANVLTF. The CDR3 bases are TGTGCCAGCAGCGAAACAGGGTCCCGCTCTGGGGCCAACGTCCTGACTTTC.

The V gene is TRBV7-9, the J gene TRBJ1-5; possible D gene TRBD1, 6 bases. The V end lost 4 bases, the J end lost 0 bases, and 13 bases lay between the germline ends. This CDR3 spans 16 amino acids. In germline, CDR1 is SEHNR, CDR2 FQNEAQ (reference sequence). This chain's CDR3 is CASSSADRHSNQPQHF. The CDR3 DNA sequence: TGTGCCAGCAGCTCAGCGGACAGACATAGCAATCAGCCCCAGCATTTT.